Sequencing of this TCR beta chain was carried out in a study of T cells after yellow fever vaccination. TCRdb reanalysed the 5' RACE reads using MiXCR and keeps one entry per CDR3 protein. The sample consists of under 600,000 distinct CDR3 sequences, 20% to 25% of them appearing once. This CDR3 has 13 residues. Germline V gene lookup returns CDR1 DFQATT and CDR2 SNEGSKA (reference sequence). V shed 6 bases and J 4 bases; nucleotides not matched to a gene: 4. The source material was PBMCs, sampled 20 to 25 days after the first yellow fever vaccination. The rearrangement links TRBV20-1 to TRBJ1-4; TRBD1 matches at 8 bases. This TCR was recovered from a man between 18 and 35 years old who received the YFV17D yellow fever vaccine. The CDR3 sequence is CSANDRGNEKLFF. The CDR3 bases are TGCAGTGCAAATGACAGGGGTAATGAAAAACTGTTTTTT.